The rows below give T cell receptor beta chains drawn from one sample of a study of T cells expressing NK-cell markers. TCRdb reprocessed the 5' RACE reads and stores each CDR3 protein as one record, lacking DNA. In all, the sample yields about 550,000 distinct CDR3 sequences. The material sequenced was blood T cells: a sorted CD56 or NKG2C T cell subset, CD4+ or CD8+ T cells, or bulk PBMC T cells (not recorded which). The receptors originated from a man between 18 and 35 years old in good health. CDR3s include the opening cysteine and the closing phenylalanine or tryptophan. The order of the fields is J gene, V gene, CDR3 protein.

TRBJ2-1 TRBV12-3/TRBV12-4 CASSLSLAEQFF
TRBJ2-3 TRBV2 CASRVDSTDTQYF
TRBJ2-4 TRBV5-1 CASSLVEGAATKNIQYF
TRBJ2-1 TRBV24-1 CATRGQGDNEQFF
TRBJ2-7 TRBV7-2 CASSPPNVRYEQYF
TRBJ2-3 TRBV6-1 CASFVQPADTQYF
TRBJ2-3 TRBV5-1 CASSATSGRAKSTDTQYF
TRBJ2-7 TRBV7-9 CASSAGRYEQYF
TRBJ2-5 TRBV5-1 CASSAPGRGHETQYF
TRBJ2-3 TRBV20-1 CSADGLTRTDTQYF
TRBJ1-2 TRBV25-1 CASMGAGRLYGYTF
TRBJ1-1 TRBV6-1 CASSRGTGGAMTEAFF
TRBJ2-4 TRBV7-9 CASSSRGAENIQYF
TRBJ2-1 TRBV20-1 CSAKTLAGGNEQFF
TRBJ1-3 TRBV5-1 CASSLFKAGGASGNTIYF
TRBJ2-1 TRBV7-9 CASSRDSLPGSQNLNEQFF
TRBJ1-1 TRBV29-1 CSAPRQGAGVTEAFF
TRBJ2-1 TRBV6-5 CASSSTSGRARNEQFF
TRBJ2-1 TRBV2 CASSESGLGLAPPSQFF
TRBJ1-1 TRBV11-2 CASSFTTGDMQGTFF
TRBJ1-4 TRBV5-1 CASKENGQGLKLFF
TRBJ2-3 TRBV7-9 CASSLWASRNTDTQYF
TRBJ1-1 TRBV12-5 CASGLTEGRAFF
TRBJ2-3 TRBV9 CASSVGVADTQYF
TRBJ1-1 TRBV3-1 CASSQEPGRSFF
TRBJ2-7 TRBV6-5 CASSYGGGGVYEQYF
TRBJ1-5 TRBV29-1 CSVEVGQGNQPQHF
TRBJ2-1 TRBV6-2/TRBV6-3 CASAPRGAVNEQFF
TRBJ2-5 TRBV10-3 CAISGLAGTETQYF
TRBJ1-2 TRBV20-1 CSARARYEGGYTF
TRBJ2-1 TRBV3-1 CAISTSGGVEQFF
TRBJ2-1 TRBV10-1 CASSETGTRRGNEQFF
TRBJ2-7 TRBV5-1 CASSPLDGTTYEQYF
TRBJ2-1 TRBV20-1 CSAPSRLGGPNEQFF
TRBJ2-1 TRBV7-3 CASSIEASGSSYNEQFF
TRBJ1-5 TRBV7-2 CASSRDRGYQPQHF
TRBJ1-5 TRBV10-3 CAISDTKGLTGALNQPQHF
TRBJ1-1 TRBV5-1 CASSPSDGNTEAFF
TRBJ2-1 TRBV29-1 CSVPGLVRFRDEQFF